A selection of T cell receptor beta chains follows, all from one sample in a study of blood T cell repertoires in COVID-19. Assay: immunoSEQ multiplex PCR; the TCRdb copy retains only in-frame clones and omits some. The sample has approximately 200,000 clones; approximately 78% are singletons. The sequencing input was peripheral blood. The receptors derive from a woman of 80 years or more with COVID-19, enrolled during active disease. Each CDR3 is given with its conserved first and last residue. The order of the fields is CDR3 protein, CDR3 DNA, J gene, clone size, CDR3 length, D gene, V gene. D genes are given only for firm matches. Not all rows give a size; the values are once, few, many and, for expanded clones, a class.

CDR3 protein: CASSSLSNEKLFF
CDR3 DNA: TGTGCCAGCAGCTCCCTCTCTAATGAAAAACTGTTTTTT
J gene: TRBJ1-4
clone size: .
CDR3 length: 13
D gene: .
V gene: TRBV7-9

CDR3 protein: CASSYPTGTGGLVAQETQYF
CDR3 DNA: TGTGCCAGCAGTTACCCGACCGGGACAGGGGGCTTAGTGGCCCAAGAGACCCAGTACTTC
J gene: TRBJ2-5
clone size: once
CDR3 length: 20
D gene: TRBD1
V gene: TRBV6-2/TRBV6-3

CDR3 protein: CAISESVAGEGETQYF
CDR3 DNA: TGTGCCATCAGTGAGTCAGTAGCGGGAGAGGGAGAGACCCAGTACTTC
J gene: TRBJ2-5
clone size: .
CDR3 length: 16
D gene: TRBD2
V gene: TRBV10-3

CDR3 protein: CASSPRQGGGNTEAFF
CDR3 DNA: TGTGCCAGCTCACCTCGACAGGGGGGAGGGAACACTGAAGCTTTCTTT
J gene: TRBJ1-1
clone size: .
CDR3 length: 16
D gene: TRBD1
V gene: TRBV18

CDR3 protein: CASSLALGGGEAFF
CDR3 DNA: TGCGCCAGCAGCTTGGCCCTCGGGGGGGGTGAAGCTTTCTTT
J gene: TRBJ1-1
clone size: .
CDR3 length: 14
D gene: .
V gene: TRBV5-1

CDR3 protein: CASSFAGFAGELFF
CDR3 DNA: TGCGCCAGCAGCTTCGCCGGGTTCGCCGGGGAGCTGTTTTTT
J gene: TRBJ2-2
clone size: .
CDR3 length: 14
D gene: .
V gene: TRBV5-1

CDR3 protein: CATSDVLAGGPYF
CDR3 DNA: TGTGCCACCAGTGACGTCCTAGCGGGGGGGCCGTATTTT
J gene: TRBJ2-3
clone size: .
CDR3 length: 13
D gene: TRBD2
V gene: TRBV24-1

CDR3 protein: CASRWGQGTYEQYF
CDR3 DNA: TGCGCCAGCAGGTGGGGACAGGGGACCTACGAGCAGTACTTC
J gene: TRBJ2-7
clone size: few
CDR3 length: 14
D gene: TRBD1
V gene: TRBV5-1

CDR3 protein: CATSRGGRTYNEQFF
CDR3 DNA: TGTGCCACCAGCAGGGGAGGGAGGACCTACAATGAGCAGTTCTTC
J gene: TRBJ2-1
clone size: .
CDR3 length: 15
D gene: TRBD2
V gene: TRBV15

CDR3 protein: CASSLFLGQKYEQYF
CDR3 DNA: TGTGCCAGCAGCCTTTTTCTAGGACAGAAATACGAGCAGTACTTC
J gene: TRBJ2-7
clone size: .
CDR3 length: 15
D gene: .
V gene: TRBV5-5

CDR3 protein: CASSLIETDTQYF
CDR3 DNA: TGTGCCAGCAGTTTGATAGAAACAGATACGCAGTATTTT
J gene: TRBJ2-3
clone size: .
CDR3 length: 13
D gene: .
V gene: TRBV12-3/TRBV12-4

CDR3 protein: CASSIIGNTIYF
CDR3 DNA: TGTGCCAGTAGTATTATTGGAAACACCATATATTTT
J gene: TRBJ1-3
clone size: few
CDR3 length: 12
D gene: .
V gene: TRBV19

CDR3 protein: CASSGGSSVGEQFF
CDR3 DNA: TGTGCCAGCAGCGGGGGATCTAGCGTGGGTGAGCAGTTCTTC
J gene: TRBJ2-1
clone size: .
CDR3 length: 14
D gene: .
V gene: TRBV2

CDR3 protein: CASSPRPGEVDYGYTF
CDR3 DNA: TGTGCCAGCTCACCAAGGCCGGGGGAGGTGGATTATGGCTACACCTTC
J gene: TRBJ1-2
clone size: .
CDR3 length: 16
D gene: .
V gene: TRBV18

CDR3 protein: CASSQPWANSGNTIYF
CDR3 DNA: TGCGCCAGCAGCCAGCCCTGGGCCAACTCTGGAAACACCATATATTTT
J gene: TRBJ1-3
clone size: few
CDR3 length: 16
D gene: .
V gene: TRBV4-1

CDR3 protein: CAMSELDYGYTF
CDR3 DNA: TGTGCCATGTCGGAGCTTGACTATGGCTACACCTTC
J gene: TRBJ1-2
clone size: once
CDR3 length: 12
D gene: .
V gene: TRBV10-3

CDR3 protein: CASSPSGSYEQFF
CDR3 DNA: TGTGCCAGCAGCCCGTCGGGGAGCTATGAGCAGTTCTTC
J gene: TRBJ2-1
clone size: .
CDR3 length: 13
D gene: .
V gene: TRBV28

CDR3 protein: CASSWRGSGTEAFF
CDR3 DNA: TGTGCCAGCAGTTGGAGAGGATCTGGGACTGAAGCTTTCTTT
J gene: TRBJ1-1
clone size: .
CDR3 length: 14
D gene: .
V gene: TRBV6-2/TRBV6-3

CDR3 protein: CASSLAGGNTEAFF
CDR3 DNA: TGTGCCAGCAGCTTGGCCGGGGGGAACACTGAAGCTTTCTTT
J gene: TRBJ1-1
clone size: .
CDR3 length: 14
D gene: .
V gene: TRBV5-6

CDR3 protein: CASSLVGGAENNQPQHF
CDR3 DNA: TGTGCCAGCAGCTTAGTAGGGGGCGCCGAGAACAATCAGCCCCAGCATTTT
J gene: TRBJ1-5
clone size: .
CDR3 length: 17
D gene: TRBD1
V gene: TRBV7-2

CDR3 protein: CASSLAGQGKEKLFF
CDR3 DNA: TGTGCCAGCAGCTTAGCAGGACAGGGAAAAGAAAAACTGTTTTTT
J gene: TRBJ1-4
clone size: .
CDR3 length: 15
D gene: TRBD1
V gene: TRBV7-9

CDR3 protein: CASSTRDKGGTDTQYF
CDR3 DNA: TGTGCCAGCAGCACCCGGGACAAGGGGGGGACAGATACGCAGTATTTT
J gene: TRBJ2-3
clone size: .
CDR3 length: 16
D gene: .
V gene: TRBV21-1

CDR3 protein: CASGAGTGETPLHF
CDR3 DNA: TGTGCCAGCGGAGCCGGGACTGGGGAAACACCCCTCCACTTT
J gene: TRBJ1-6
clone size: .
CDR3 length: 14
D gene: .
V gene: TRBV11-3

CDR3 protein: CASSRTSGGVKDTQYF
CDR3 DNA: TGTGCCAGCAGCCGCACTAGCGGGGGGGTAAAGGATACGCAGTATTTT
J gene: TRBJ2-3
clone size: .
CDR3 length: 16
D gene: TRBD2
V gene: TRBV6-2/TRBV6-3

CDR3 protein: CASSVGDRVSYEQYF
CDR3 DNA: TGTGCCAGCAGCGTAGGGGACAGGGTCTCCTACGAGCAGTACTTC
J gene: TRBJ2-7
clone size: .
CDR3 length: 15
D gene: TRBD1
V gene: TRBV9

CDR3 protein: CASSERWGSNYGYTF
CDR3 DNA: TGTGCCAGCAGTGAACGGTGGGGCTCCAACTATGGCTACACCTTC
J gene: TRBJ1-2
clone size: .
CDR3 length: 15
D gene: .
V gene: TRBV6-1

CDR3 protein: CSVESGQGDPDTQYF
CDR3 DNA: TGCAGCGTTGAATCGGGACAGGGGGACCCAGATACGCAGTATTTT
J gene: TRBJ2-3
clone size: .
CDR3 length: 15
D gene: TRBD1
V gene: TRBV29-1

CDR3 protein: CASSAGTGDDNQPQHF
CDR3 DNA: TGTGCCAGCAGCGCGGGGACAGGGGATGACAATCAGCCCCAGCATTTT
J gene: TRBJ1-5
clone size: .
CDR3 length: 16
D gene: TRBD1
V gene: TRBV5-6

CDR3 protein: CASSEGGGPQETQYF
CDR3 DNA: TGTGCCAGCAGTGAAGGGGGGGGACCTCAAGAGACCCAGTACTTC
J gene: TRBJ2-5
clone size: .
CDR3 length: 15
D gene: TRBD2
V gene: TRBV2